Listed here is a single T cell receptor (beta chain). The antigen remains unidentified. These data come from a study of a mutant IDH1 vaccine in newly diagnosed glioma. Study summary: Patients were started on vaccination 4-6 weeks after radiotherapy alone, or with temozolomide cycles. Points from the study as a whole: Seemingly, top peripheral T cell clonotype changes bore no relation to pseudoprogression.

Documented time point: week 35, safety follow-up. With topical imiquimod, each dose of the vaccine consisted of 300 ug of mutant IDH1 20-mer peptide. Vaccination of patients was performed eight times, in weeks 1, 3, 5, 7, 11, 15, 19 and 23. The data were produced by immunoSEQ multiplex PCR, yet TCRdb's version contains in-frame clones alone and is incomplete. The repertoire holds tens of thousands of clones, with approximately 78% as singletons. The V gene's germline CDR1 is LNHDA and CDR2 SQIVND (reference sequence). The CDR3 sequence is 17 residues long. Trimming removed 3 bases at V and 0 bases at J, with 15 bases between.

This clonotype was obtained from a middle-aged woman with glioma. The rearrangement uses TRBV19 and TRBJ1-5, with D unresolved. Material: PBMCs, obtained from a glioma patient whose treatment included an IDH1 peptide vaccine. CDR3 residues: CASSIRERSYSNQPQHF. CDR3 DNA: TGTGCCAGTAGTATCCGGGAGAGAAGTTATAGCAATCAGCCCCAGCATTTT.